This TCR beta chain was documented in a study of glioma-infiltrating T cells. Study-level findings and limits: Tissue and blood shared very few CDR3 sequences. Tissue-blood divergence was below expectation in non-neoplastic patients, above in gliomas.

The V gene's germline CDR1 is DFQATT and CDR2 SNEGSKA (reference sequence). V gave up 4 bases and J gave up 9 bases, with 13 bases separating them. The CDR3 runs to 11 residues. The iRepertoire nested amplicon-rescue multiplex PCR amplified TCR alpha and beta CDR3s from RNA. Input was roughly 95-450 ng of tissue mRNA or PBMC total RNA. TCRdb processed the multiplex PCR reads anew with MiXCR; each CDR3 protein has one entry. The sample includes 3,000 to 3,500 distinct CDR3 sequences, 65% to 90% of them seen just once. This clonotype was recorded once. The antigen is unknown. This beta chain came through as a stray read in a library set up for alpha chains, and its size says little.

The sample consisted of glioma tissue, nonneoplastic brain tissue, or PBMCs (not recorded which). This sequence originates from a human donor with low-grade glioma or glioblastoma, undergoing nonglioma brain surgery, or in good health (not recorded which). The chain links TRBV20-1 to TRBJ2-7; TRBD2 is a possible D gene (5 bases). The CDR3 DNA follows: TGCAGTGCTAAGAGCGGTGCTGTGCAGTACTTC. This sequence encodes CSAKSGAVQYF.